There are a few counts of the clone carrying this T cell receptor beta chain. In germline, CDR1 is KGHDR, CDR2 SFDVKD. Between the trimmed V and J ends, which lost 4 bases and 1 base, there was a span of 16 bases. This CDR3 is built from 17 residues. The record originates from a study of T-cell reconstitution after alpha-beta-depleted transplantation in children. This sample's TCRbeta library carried unique molecular identifier barcodes. MiXCR, applied by TCRdb to the PCR reads, yields one record per CDR3 protein. Among approximately 510,000 distinct CDR3 sequences listed, around 16% were seen once. The TCR was taken from a human donor who donated a stem cell graft to a child with acute lymphoblastic leukemia. The sample was PBMCs from the stem cell graft donor, taken from the stem cell graft. J is TRBJ1-5 and V is TRBV24-1; a possible D gene is TRBD1 (6 bases). CDR3 nucleotides: TGTGCCACCAGTGACCCCCCCGGGGGGACAAGCAATCAGCCCCAGCATTTT. Protein sequence: CATSDPPGGTSNQPQHF.